Presented here are 23 T cell receptor beta chains from one specimen sequenced in a study of T cells after yellow fever vaccination. TCRdb reprocessed the 5' RACE reads with MiXCR, giving one entry per CDR3 protein. The top ten hold roughly a sixth of the sample, which has 400,000 or so distinct CDR3 sequences, 11% seen once. The starting material was PBMCs, obtained on the day of the first yellow fever vaccination. The receptors originated from a young man who received the YFV17D yellow fever vaccine.

This clonotype was counted between two and nine times. V is TRBV4-3 and J is TRBJ1-5; D is uncertain. V shed 4 bases and J shed 1 base, with 8 bases lying between them. Germline V gene lookup returns CDR1 LGHNA and CDR2 YSLEER. The CDR3 loop spans 14 amino acids. The CDR3 DNA sequence: TGCGCCAGCAGCCTCTTACTCAGCAATCAGCCCCAGCATTTT. Translated, it gives CASSLLLSNQPQHF.

V is TRBV12-3 or TRBV12-4 and J is TRBJ1-2; D is ambiguous. V was pared by 6 bases and J by 7 bases, with 15 bases between. The CDR3 extends over 13 amino acids. DNA of the CDR3: TGTGCCAGCAGGGCAGTAGGGTCCGGTGGCTACACCTTC. This encodes CASRAVGSGGYTF.

This clonotype has a handful of counts. The gene calls are TRBV7-2 and TRBJ2-1; D gene unclear. From germline, CDR1 is SGHTA and CDR2 FQGNSA. This CDR3 comprises 13 residues. V lost 6 bases, J lost 9 bases, and 15 bases lay in between. This CDR3 reads CASSRDRQVEQFF. The CDR3 DNA reads as TGTGCCAGCAGTCGCGACCGGCAGGTTGAGCAGTTCTTC.

J is TRBJ2-5 and V is TRBV20-1; possibly TRBD2 for D (6 bases). Trimming shortened V by 6 bases and J by 3 bases, and 17 bases separated the two germline ends. The CDR3 runs to 14 residues. Germline CDR1 and CDR2: DFQATT and SNEGSKA (reference sequence). Written as DNA, the CDR3 is TGCAGTGCAGCTGGGGCGGGGCTCGAAGAGACCCAGTACTTC. Amino acid sequence: CSAAGAGLEETQYF.

This rearrangement joins TRBV7-8 to TRBJ2-7; 15 nucleotides match TRBD2. The CDR3 sequence is 19 residues long. CDR1 and CDR2 from the germline V gene are SGHVS and FQNEAQ. Trimming took 0 bases from V and 0 from J; bases not matched to a gene: 6. The CDR3 reads CASSLARTSGGAGSYEQYF. CDR3 bases: TGTGCCAGCAGCTTAGCCCGGACTAGCGGGGGGGCGGGCTCCTACGAGCAGTACTTC.

The count of this clonotype is one. The genes are TRBV7-2 and TRBJ2-1, with D possibly matching TRBD2 (5 bases). This CDR3 has 15 amino acids. The V end was cut by 7 bases, the J end by 6 bases, with 19 bases between. Germline V CDR1 and CDR2: SGHTA, FQGNSA. The DNA for the CDR3 is TGTGCCAGCACTCCCGCGGCGAGGGCCGGCAATGAGCAGTTCTTC. Protein product: CASTPAARAGNEQFF.

This clonotype was counted only a few times. The chain combines TRBV6-2 or TRBV6-3 with TRBJ2-5; TRBD1 matches 10 bases. The J segment lost 12 bases and the V segment lost 4 bases, leaving 8 bases of the junction unmatched. The germline V gene has CDR1 MNHEY and CDR2 SVGEGT. CDR3 length: 13 amino acids. CDR3 protein: CASSWDRGGWKYF. DNA of the CDR3: TGTGCCAGCAGTTGGGACAGGGGAGGCTGGAAGTACTTC.

V gene TRBV20-1 combines with J gene TRBJ1-1; 9 bases map to TRBD1. CDR3 size: 13 residues. V was clipped by 3 bases and J by 11 bases; unmatched bases: 10. CDR1 and CDR2 from the germline V gene are DFQATT and SNEGSKA (reference sequence). The CDR3 region has the DNA TGCAGTGCTAGCCGTCCCGGGACAGGGAATGCTTTCTTT. This translates into CSASRPGTGNAFF.

This clonotype was counted at least ten times. The chain couples TRBV20-1 to TRBJ1-5; 7 bases are a match to TRBD1. Germline V gene lookup returns CDR1 DFQATT and CDR2 SNEGSKA (reference sequence). This CDR3 is built from 16 residues. The J segment lost 0 bases and the V segment lost 4 bases, leaving 9 bases of the junction unmatched. The CDR3 sequence is CSAIATGSDSNQPQHF. For the CDR3, the DNA is TGCAGTGCTATAGCGACAGGGTCGGATAGCAATCAGCCCCAGCATTTT.

The chain carries TRBV18 and TRBJ2-5; D gene ambiguous. The V gene's germline CDR1 is KGHSH and CDR2 LQKENI. V dropped 1 base and J dropped 1 base, with 10 bases sitting between them. The CDR3 is 15 residues long. Here the CDR3 reads CASSPRMAVQETQYF. The CDR3 DNA reads TGTGCCAGCTCACCACGAATGGCAGTCCAAGAGACCCAGTACTTC.

The sample holds many counts of this clonotype. This sequence joins TRBV5-1 and TRBJ2-5; TRBD1 matches at 7 bases. Looked up from germline, CDR1 is SGHRS and CDR2 is YFSETQ. This CDR3 has 15 amino acids. V was pared by 5 bases and J by 5 bases, with 12 bases of the junction left unmatched. The CDR3 region has the DNA TGCGCCAGCAGTACGTTTGGGACAGTCGGGGAGACCCAGTACTTC. Encoded protein: CASSTFGTVGETQYF.

This clonotype has just a few counts. The rearrangement links TRBV18 to TRBJ2-3; D is perhaps TRBD1 or TRBD2 (6 bases each). V dropped 3 bases and J dropped 4 bases, with 17 bases sitting between them. There are 16 residues in the CDR3. The germline CDR1 and CDR2 sequences are KGHSH and LQKENI. CDR3 residues: CASSPVEGGLSDTQYF. For the CDR3, the DNA is TGTGCCAGCTCACCCGTCGAGGGGGGCTTATCAGATACGCAGTATTTT.

This chain links TRBV7-7 with TRBJ2-5, with 9 bases identical to TRBD2. The V gene end was trimmed by 1 base and the J gene end by 2 bases; junction bases not matched to a gene: 11. Germline loops: CDR1 SSHAT, CDR2 FNYEAQ (reference sequence). This CDR3 has 18 residues. The CDR3 here is CASSLVASGASPQETQYF. In DNA form, the CDR3 reads TGTGCCAGCAGCTTAGTTGCTAGCGGGGCCTCCCCTCAAGAGACCCAGTACTTC.

This clonotype came up a few times. The rearrangement joins TRBV4-3 to TRBJ2-1, with 11 bases that match TRBD2. In germline, CDR1 is LGHNA, CDR2 YSLEER. V lost 1 base to trimming and J lost 12 bases; unmatched junction nucleotides: 20. This CDR3 is built from 19 residues. This chain's CDR3 is CASSQGTLAGGARREVQFF. The CDR3 DNA reads as TGCGCCAGCAGCCAAGGCACCCTAGCGGGGGGTGCTCGCCGGGAGGTGCAGTTCTTC.

The DNA for the CDR3 is TGTGCCAGCAGTTTATTGGTCTCGGGAGAGACCCAGTACTTC. Amino acids: CASSLLVSGETQYF. This rearrangement joins TRBV27 to TRBJ2-5; D is undetermined. The CDR3 runs 14 residues. Germline values: CDR1 MNHEY, CDR2 SMNVEV (reference sequence). Trimming removed 1 base from V and 4 bases from J, with 10 bases in between.

The chain links TRBV6-1 to TRBJ2-3, with 10 bases fitting TRBD2. This CDR3 is 16 amino acids long. The trim removed 6 bases at V and 5 bases at J, leaving 11 bases unmatched. Germline CDR1 reads MNHNS; CDR2 reads SASEGT. The CDR3 region is CASRMLSGGAIDTQYF. CDR3 coding DNA: TGTGCCAGCAGGATGCTGAGCGGGGGGGCCATAGATACGCAGTATTTT.

This clonotype has a handful of counts. CDR3 in amino acids: CASSLGGLAGRSDAYEQYV. CDR3 nucleotide sequence: TGTGCCAGCAGTTTAGGGGGACTAGCGGGAAGGAGCGACGCCTACGAGCAGTACGTC. The chain employs TRBV28 and TRBJ2-7; 13 bases map to TRBD2. This CDR3 has 19 amino acids. V lost 2 bases to trimming and J lost 2 bases; unmatched junction nucleotides: 12. CDR1 and CDR2 from the germline V gene are MDHEN and SYDVKM.

This clonotype has a handful of counts. The V gene is TRBV27, the J gene TRBJ2-1; 7 bases line up with TRBD1. Trimming cost V 4 bases and J 8 bases; bases outside gene matches: 8. In germline, CDR1 is MNHEY, CDR2 SMNVEV (reference sequence). The CDR3 runs to 14 residues. The CDR3 sequence: CASSYDRVYDEQFF. CDR3 DNA sequence: TGTGCCAGCAGTTATGACAGGGTTTACGATGAGCAGTTCTTC.

This rearrangement joins TRBV11-1 to TRBJ1-1, with 8 bases that match TRBD1. The CDR3 spans 16 residues. Germline CDR1 reads SGHAT; CDR2 reads FQDESV (reference sequence). V shed 4 bases, J shed 5 bases, and the junction held 12 bases outside the gene matches. The CDR3 coding sequence is TGTGCCAGCAGCTGGGGATCCGGACAGGGTGAAACTGAAGCTTTCTTT. This codes for CASSWGSGQGETEAFF. The entire variable domain, with the rest obtained from reference TRBV11-1 and TRBJ1-1, is as follows: EAEVAQSPRYKITEKSQAVAFWCDPISGHATLYWYRQILGQGPELLVQFQDESVVDDSQLPKDRFSAERLKGVDSTLKIQPAELGDSAMYLCASSWGSGQGETEAFFGQGTRLTVV.

This clonotype was detected a few times. This chain connects TRBV7-8 to TRBJ1-5; tentatively, D is TRBD1 (6 bases). Germline V gives CDR1 SGHVS, CDR2 FQNEAQ. V was trimmed by 2 bases and J by 1 base, leaving 15 bases between them. CDR3 length: 17 residues. CDR3 nucleotides: TGTGCCAGCAGCTTATTGAGGGGGGGTGGGAGCAATCAGCCCCAGCATTTT. Its translation: CASSLLRGGGSNQPQHF.

The rearrangement links TRBV20-1 to TRBJ1-5; maybe TRBD1 (6 bases). With 3 bases removed from V and 6 bases from J, the gap between germline ends came to 12 bases. This CDR3 spans 13 amino acids. The germline CDR1 and CDR2 sequences are DFQATT and SNEGSKA (reference sequence). The CDR3 reads CSARKGEGQPQHF. CDR3 in DNA: TGCAGTGCTAGGAAGGGGGAGGGTCAGCCCCAGCATTTT.

This clonotype was seen a few times. This sequence joins TRBV20-1 and TRBJ1-1; 7 bases map to TRBD1. The CDR3 has 13 amino acids. J was trimmed by 3 bases and V by 4 bases; bases with no gene match: 5. Looked up from germline, CDR1 is DFQATT and CDR2 is SNEGSKA (reference sequence). The CDR3: CSATRDSYTEAFF. CDR3 bases: TGCAGTGCTACCAGGGACAGCTACACTGAAGCTTTCTTT.

This clonotype showed up just a few times. The CDR3 region is CASSQARDTYNEQFF. The DNA for the CDR3 is TGCGCCAGCAGCCAAGCCCGGGACACTTACAATGAGCAGTTCTTC. This rearrangement joins TRBV4-1 to TRBJ2-1; tentatively, D is TRBD1 (6 bases). Germline V gene lookup returns CDR1 MGHRA and CDR2 YSYEKL. This CDR3 is built from 15 residues. V was pared by 1 base and J by 4 bases, with 11 bases between.